These 5 T cell receptor beta chains share one sample of origin, sequenced in a study of T cells in women clearing cervical HPV infection (dated by TCRdb to between 2018 and 2020). The receptor library was made with the immunoSEQ multiplex PCR assay. Entries here come from immuneACCESS through TCRdb and include only in-frame sequences with V and J called. Some clones fail to appear in such tables; in the studies checked, an unresolved V gene covers under half of the shortfall, and the cause of the remainder is unknown. The table held for this sample gives roughly 45,000 clones. The ten largest clones capture approximately 1% of the sample. The sequenced sample was blood buffy coat. All receptors derive from a woman between 18 and 70 years old with a cervical HPV16 infection that either progressed to CIN3+ or cleared (not recorded which).

On this clone itself: The CDR3 extends 3 residues past the end of the read, so its final part is completed from the germline J gene. This chain links TRBV5-4 with TRBJ2-5, with TRBD2 matching 7 bases. Germline V gene data show CDR1 as SGHNT and CDR2 as YYREEE (reference sequence). V dropped 3 bases and J dropped 4; count of bases not matched to a gene: 6. CDR3 length: 14 amino acids. The sequenced part of the CDR3 DNA is TGTGCCAGCAGCTCTGCGACGGGGGGAGAGACC. Its translation is CASSSATGGET. The complete CDR3 protein is CASSSATGGETQYF. The full variable domain, in which reference TRBV5-4 and TRBJ2-5 provide the parts outside the CDR3, is ETGVTQSPTHLIKTRGQQVTLRCSSQSGHNTVSWYQQALGQGPQFIFQYYREEENGRGNFPPRFSGLQFPNYSSELNVNALELDDSALYLCASSSATGGETQYFGPGTRLLVL.

Details on this clone: The read finishes 3 residues shy of the CDR3 end, and the germline J gene is used to complete it. The V gene is TRBV10-3, the J gene TRBJ1-4; no definite D call. In germline, CDR1 is ENHRY, CDR2 SYGVKD. The V end lost 4 bases, the J end lost 4 bases, and 13 bases lay between the germline ends. This CDR3 region has 15 residues. The DNA read from the CDR3 is TGTGCCATCAGTGTCGGTGCAGGATTTAATGAAAAA. It yields the protein CAISVGAGFNEK. The CDR3, in full, reads CAISVGAGFNEKLFF.

Concerning this clone: The CDR3 goes on 3 residues after the read ends, and that part is filled in from the germline J gene. The chain is built from TRBV20-1 and TRBJ1-2, with TRBD1 as a possible D gene (5 bases). Germline V gene sequence: CDR1 DFQATT, CDR2 SNEGSKA (reference sequence). V was cut by 3 bases and J by 3 bases, with 23 bases left in between. The CDR3 totals 17 residues. CDR3 DNA (partial): TGCAGTGCTAGTTCCCCGAAGGGGAGGGGTGATCACTATGGC. As protein: CSASSPKGRGDHYG. The whole CDR3 sequence reads CSASSPKGRGDHYGYTF.

CDR3 in amino acids: CSVEGPGGAFGELFF. The sequenced CDR3 bases are TGCAGCGTTGAAGGCCCAGGGGGCGCCTTCGGGGAG. The chain employs TRBV29-1 and TRBJ2-2; the match to TRBD1 covers 8 bases. The observed sequence ends 3 residues before the CDR3 terminus, with the missing tail filled in from the germline J gene. V dropped 1 base and J dropped 7; count of bases not matched to a gene: 8. This CDR3 has 15 amino acids. Germline V lookup: CDR1 SQVTM, CDR2 ANQGSEA.

The CDR3 spells CASRPSGGGNEQFF. The CDR3 DNA, read in part, is TGTGCCAGCAGACCTAGCGGGGGCGGGAATGAG. The chain recombines TRBV27 with TRBJ2-1, with 10 bases matching TRBD2. Read data end 3 residues before the CDR3 end; the end is taken from the germline J gene. After removal of 6 bases from V and 7 bases from J, the junction contained 6 bases not matched to a gene. This CDR3 spans 14 amino acids. Germline lookup yields CDR1 MNHEY and CDR2 SMNVEV (reference sequence).